These 21 T cell receptor beta chains were sequenced from one sample in a study of T cell changes during pregnancy in multiple sclerosis. The method was immunoSEQ multiplex PCR; TCRdb's version includes in-frame clones alone and lacks a portion of them. The data contain tens of thousands of clones, roughly 90% of them singletons. The sequencing here drew on peripheral blood, taken after pregnancy. These receptors were collected from a female donor in good health, enrolled as a control in a pregnancy study.

This clone was seen once. V usage is TRBV7-8 and J usage is TRBJ1-1; D possibly corresponds to TRBD1 (5 bases). CDR1 and CDR2 from the germline V gene are SGHVS and FQNEAQ. The CDR3 loop spans 18 amino acids. The V and J ends lost 7 bases and 3 bases respectively, with 27 bases between them. The CDR3 region has the DNA TGTGCCAGCACTCGGCGGGGAGGGGCCGCCCTGAGGGACACTGAAGCTTTCTTT. It translates to CASTRRGGAALRDTEAFF.

This clone was counted a few times. The V and J genes are TRBV30 and TRBJ1-5, with D possibly TRBD1 on 5 matching bases. The CDR3 sequence is 15 residues long. CDR1 is GTSNPN and CDR2 is SVGIG in the germline V gene (reference sequence). Trimming took 2 bases from V and 2 from J, leaving 13 bases between them. CDR3 loop: CAWSQNGGGNQPQHF. Here the CDR3 DNA reads TGTGCCTGGAGTCAGAACGGGGGAGGCAATCAGCCCCAGCATTTT.

V gene TRBV7-2 combines with J gene TRBJ1-3; D perhaps matches TRBD1 (5 bases). The CDR3 covers 13 residues. CDR1 and CDR2 (germline): SGHTA, FQGNSA. V was pared by 3 bases and J by 6 bases, with 9 bases between. The CDR3 coding sequence is TGTGCCAGCAGCTTCGCCAGGGAAAACACCATATATTTT. Translated: CASSFARENTIYF.

Turning to this clone: One end of the junction fails to match germline, which may point to a read error. This sequence joins TRBV7-7 and TRBJ2-2, with a possible D match to TRBD2 (6 bases). Germline CDR1 SSHAT, CDR2 FNYEAQ (reference sequence). The CDR3 length is 15 residues. CDR3 nucleotide sequence: TGTGCTAGCAGCCCGGGGGTAATCAACACCGGGGAGCTGTTTTTT. Translating gives CASSPGVINTGELFF.

The gene calls are TRBV5-1 and TRBJ2-7; 14 bases are shared with TRBD2. The ends lost 0 bases at V and 0 bases at J; junction bases unmatched: 11. Germline CDR1 and CDR2: SGHRS and YFSETQ. The length of the CDR3 is 20 residues. For the CDR3, the DNA is TGCGCCAGCAGCTTGGATGGGACTAGCGGGAGTAGAGGGACCTCCTACGAGCAGTACTTC. Encoded protein: CASSLDGTSGSRGTSYEQYF.

The chain employs TRBV19 and TRBJ2-4; TRBD2 might be the D (7 bases). CDR1 is LNHDA, CDR2 SQIVND, per germline (reference sequence). Trimming pared 2 bases from V and 0 bases from J, leaving 8 bases between. The CDR3 runs 15 residues. The CDR3 loop is CASSIRGGAKNIQYF. In nucleotides, the CDR3 is TGTGCCAGTAGTATAAGGGGGGGAGCCAAAAACATTCAGTACTTC. Using reference TRBV19 and TRBJ2-4 for the parts outside the CDR3, the full variable domain is DGGITQSPKYLFRKEGQNVTLSCEQNLNHDAMYWYRQDPGQGLRLIYYSQIVNDFQKGDIAEGYSVSREKKESFPLTVTSAQKNPTAFYLCASSIRGGAKNIQYFGAGTRLSVL.

The chain has TRBV19 and TRBJ1-1; 8 bases agree with TRBD1. J was trimmed by 4 bases and V by 3 bases; bases with no gene match: 7. Looked up from germline, CDR1 is LNHDA and CDR2 is SQIVND (reference sequence). The CDR3 extends over 15 amino acids. DNA of the CDR3: TGTGCCAGTAGTATGTCAGGGGGCCTGGGCACTGAAGCTTTCTTT. Translated: CASSMSGGLGTEAFF.

The chain recombines TRBV7-2 with TRBJ2-2; 9 bases match TRBD2. Germline CDR1 and CDR2: SGHTA and FQGNSA. Trimming took 1 base from V and 4 from J; bases not matched to a gene: 4. This CDR3 region has 16 residues. CDR3 nucleotide sequence: TGTGCCAGCAGCTTAGGATGGCGGGGGGGCACCGGGGAGCTGTTTTTT. Its translation: CASSLGWRGGTGELFF.

J is TRBJ1-1 and V is TRBV7-8, with 8 positions matching TRBD1. The CDR3 is 15 amino acids. Losses at the gene ends were 7 bases for V and 7 bases for J; bases not matched to a gene: 14. Germline V lookup: CDR1 SGHVS, CDR2 FQNEAQ. CDR3 bases: TGTGCCAGCACCTCTTCAGGGGGCAGGCGTGGTGAAGCTTTCTTT. Translation: CASTSSGGRRGEAFF.

The chain combines TRBV4-3 with TRBJ2-1, with 16 bases fitting TRBD2. Germline V CDR1 and CDR2: LGHNA, YSLEER. V lost 1 base, J lost 7 bases, and 10 bases stayed unmatched. The length of the CDR3 is 19 residues. As DNA, the CDR3 is TGCGCCAGCAGCCAAGGTCCGGGACTAGCGGGGGGGCCCGGGAATGAGCAGTTCTTC. It translates to CASSQGPGLAGGPGNEQFF.

The chain carries TRBV20-1 and TRBJ2-5; 10 bases map to TRBD2. Germline V gives CDR1 DFQATT, CDR2 SNEGSKA (reference sequence). Trimming took 5 bases from V and 13 from J; bases not matched to a gene: 7. CDR3 length equals 11 residues. CDR3 in amino acids: CSAASGGPRYF. The CDR3 DNA is TGCAGTGCTGCTAGCGGGGGCCCCCGGTACTTC.

The chain couples TRBV27 to TRBJ2-3; the match to TRBD2 covers 12 bases. V trimming: 5 bases; J trimming: 6 bases; junction bases outside the gene matches: 12. This CDR3 has 17 amino acids. Germline-derived CDR1 and CDR2 are MNHEY and SMNVEV (reference sequence). For the CDR3, the DNA is TGTGCCAGCAGTCCTCCTCCGACTAGCGGGAGAGGTGATACGCAGTATTTT. Its translation is CASSPPPTSGRGDTQYF.

V usage is TRBV10-1 and J usage is TRBJ1-1; 7 bases align to TRBD1. The CDR3 is 14 residues long. Germline loops: CDR1 WNHNN, CDR2 SYGVQD (reference sequence). With 5 bases clipped from V and 1 base from J, the junction kept 4 bases outside the gene matches. In nucleotides, the CDR3 is TGCGCCAGCAGTACGGGACAGAAGAACACTGAAGCTTTCTTT. Translated: CASSTGQKNTEAFF.

The genes are TRBV5-4 and TRBJ1-1; weak D call: TRBD1 (5 bases). The V end was cut by 2 bases, the J end by 5 bases, with 13 bases between. The CDR3 sequence is 14 residues long. In germline, CDR1 is SGHNT, CDR2 YYREEE (reference sequence). Here the CDR3 DNA reads TGTGCCAGCAGCTTCCAGGTGGAGGGGACTGAAGCTTTCTTT. Residues: CASSFQVEGTEAFF. The full variable domain, in which reference TRBV5-4 and TRBJ1-1 provide the parts outside the CDR3, is ETGVTQSPTHLIKTRGQQVTLRCSSQSGHNTVSWYQQALGQGPQFIFQYYREEENGRGNFPPRFSGLQFPNYSSELNVNALELDDSALYLCASSFQVEGTEAFFGQGTRLTVV.

The chain uses TRBV2 and TRBJ2-1, with 12 bases matching TRBD2. Germline CDR1 and CDR2: SNHLY and FYNNEI. Trimming at V came to 6 bases and at J to 2 bases, leaving 5 bases not matched to a gene. The CDR3 is 16 residues long. The CDR3 DNA is TGTGCCAGCAGGCCGACTAGCGGGAGTACCTACAATGAGCAGTTCTTC. Amino acids: CASRPTSGSTYNEQFF.

The gene calls are TRBV2 and TRBJ1-4, with D possibly matching TRBD1 (5 bases). Deletions cut 6 bases from V and 5 bases from J, with 10 bases between. The V gene's germline CDR1 is SNHLY and CDR2 FYNNEI. CDR3 size: 13 residues. The CDR3 DNA sequence: TGTGCCAGCAGCGGTGACAGAAATGAAAAACTGTTTTTT. Its translation is CASSGDRNEKLFF.

The chain employs TRBV27 and TRBJ1-1; D might be TRBD1 (5 bases). Germline V gene data show CDR1 as MNHEY and CDR2 as SMNVEV (reference sequence). V was pared by 8 bases and J by 4 bases, with 17 bases between. The length of the CDR3 is 14 residues. CDR3 DNA: TGTGCCAGCGGGGCAGGGCAGAGTGGCACTGAAGCTTTCTTT. Translation gives CASGAGQSGTEAFF.

The chain uses TRBV11-2 and TRBJ2-7; possible D gene TRBD1, 6 bases. Trimming shortened V by 4 bases and J by 3 bases, and 16 bases separated the two germline ends. The CDR3 contains 15 residues. The germline CDR1 and CDR2 sequences are SGHAT and FQNNGV. This CDR3 is CASSSRILQGYEQYF. CDR3 in DNA: TGTGCCAGCAGCTCTCGAATCTTACAGGGCTACGAGCAGTACTTC.

The chain links TRBV20-1 to TRBJ1-2, with no clear D. The CDR3 runs 11 residues. Trimming cost V 3 bases and J 8 bases, with 10 bases left between them. Germline-derived CDR1 and CDR2 are DFQATT and SNEGSKA (reference sequence). The CDR3 nucleotides read TGCAGTGCTAGGAAACTGGAGGGCTACACCTTC. Its protein product is CSARKLEGYTF.

The chain carries TRBV7-2 and TRBJ2-5; 7 bases align to TRBD2. The V gene end was trimmed by 3 bases and the J gene end by 4 bases; junction bases not matched to a gene: 5. The CDR3 spans 14 residues. Germline lookup yields CDR1 SGHTA and CDR2 FQGNSA. CDR3 sequence (DNA): TGTGCCAGCAGCTTTCGGGCTAGCGGAGAGACCCAGTACTTC. Its translation: CASSFRASGETQYF. Together with reference TRBV7-2 and TRBJ2-5, the CDR3 gives the full variable domain: GAGVSQSPSNKVTEKGKDVELRCDPISGHTALYWYRQSLGQGLEFLIYFQGNSAPDKSGLPSDRFSAERTGGSVSTLTIQRTQQEDSAVYLCASSFRASGETQYFGPGTRLLVL.

The chain joins TRBV11-2 to TRBJ2-1, with D possibly TRBD1 on 6 matching bases. Looked up from germline, CDR1 is SGHAT and CDR2 is FQNNGV. Trimming left V 5 bases short and J 7 bases short, with 12 bases between. The CDR3 spans 13 residues. The CDR3 DNA is TGTGCCAGCAGCGAGGGGGTTCAAAATGAGCAGTTCTTC. It translates to CASSEGVQNEQFF.